This note documents a single TCR beta chain sequence. The antigen remains undetermined. One end of the junction does not line up with germline, which may come from a read error. The CDR3 consists of 12 residues. Germline V CDR1 and CDR2: GTSNPN, SVGIG (reference sequence). Described time point: persistent/refractory GD, antithyroid drugs over 5 years with positive TRAb. The TCR library used RNA extracted from PBMCs. These data belong to a study of regulatory T cells in long-lasting Graves disease. Study findings and constraints: Persistent Graves' patients showed less TCR diversity than newly diagnosed patients showed.

In building TCR beta libraries, iRepertoire HTBI primers were used together with Arm-PCR of CDR3 regions. Original processing methods: Gene usage covered 62 TRBV and more than twelve TRBJ segments. A single record per CDR3 protein comes from TCRdb applying MiXCR to the multiplex PCR reads. TCRdb assigned the V and J calls; the authors' analysis was not used. The data contain 600,000 to 800,000 distinct CDR3 sequences, 25% to 35% of them seen just once; the ten biggest clones take up about 42%. This sequence originates from a female donor with Graves disease. The starting material was peripheral blood mononuclear cells (PBMCs), obtained when the disease was refractory, from a patient treated with antithyroid drugs. The chain couples TRBV30 to TRBJ1-5, with a weak D call TRBD1 (5 bases). The CDR3 region is CAWSQGHQPQHF. CDR3 in DNA: TGCGCCTGGAGCCAGGGACATCAGCCCCAGCATTTT.